Listed here are 24 T cell receptor beta chains from one sample, sequenced in a study of cytomegalovirus exposure and HLA in healthy donors. 60 Vbeta and 13 Jbeta primers were used in PCR. This table comes from immunoSEQ multiplex PCR, and its TCRdb copy is limited to in-frame clones, with some not included. The table records about 52,000 clones, approximately 52% of them present only once. The source material was PBMCs. Source of these receptors: a human donor in good health.

This clone appeared a single time. The CDR3 loop is CASSLGLGHHEQFF. CDR3 sequence (DNA): TGCGCCAGCAGCCTTGGGCTTGGGCACCACGAGCAGTTCTTC. This chain uses TRBV5-1 with TRBJ2-1; D not resolved. The CDR3 contains 14 residues. Per germline, CDR1 SGHRS and CDR2 YFSETQ. Trimming removed 4 bases from V and 10 bases from J, with 18 bases in between.

V gene TRBV6-6 combines with J gene TRBJ1-2; 7 bases align to TRBD1. J was trimmed by 8 bases and V by 6 bases; bases with no gene match: 6. CDR3 length equals 12 residues. The germline V gene encodes CDR1 MNHNY and CDR2 SVGAGI (reference sequence). CDR3 nucleotides: TGTGCCAGCAGAAGACAGGGTGGCGGCTACACCTTC. This codes for CASRRQGGGYTF.

V and J are TRBV19 and TRBJ2-1; D is ambiguous. Germline V lookup: CDR1 LNHDA, CDR2 SQIVND (reference sequence). CDR3 length: 11 residues. V was pared by 1 base and J by 8 bases, with 3 bases between. CDR3 DNA sequence: TGTGCCAGTAGTATAGGCGATGAGCAGTTCTTC. Its protein is CASSIGDEQFF.

The CDR3 DNA reads TGCGCCAGCAGCACACAGGGGGCGATGGCTAATGAAAAACTGTTTTTT. Amino acids: CASSTQGAMANEKLFF. J is TRBJ1-4 and V is TRBV5-1; 9 positions agree with TRBD1. Germline V gene lookup returns CDR1 SGHRS and CDR2 YFSETQ. CDR3 length: 16 residues. V lost 4 bases, J lost 3 bases, and 7 bases stayed unmatched.

V and J are TRBV7-9 and TRBJ1-6; weak D call: TRBD1 (5 bases). Germline loops: CDR1 SEHNR, CDR2 FQNEAQ (reference sequence). The CDR3 contains 14 residues. Deletions cut 5 bases from V and 10 bases from J, with 15 bases between. CDR3 in DNA: TGTGCCAGCAGCGCCGGGGGGATGGGATCACCCCTCCACTTT. Translation gives CASSAGGMGSPLHF. The full variable domain, its missing parts supplied by reference TRBV7-9 and TRBJ1-6, is DTGVSQNPRHKITKRGQNVTFRCDPISEHNRLYWYRQTLGQGPEFLTYFQNEAQLEKSRLLSDRFSAERPKGSFSTLEIQRTEQGDSAMYLCASSAGGMGSPLHFGNGTRLTVT.

The chain joins TRBV18 to TRBJ1-4, with a weak D call TRBD1 (5 bases). Germline assignment: CDR1 KGHSH and CDR2 LQKENI. Trimming took off 3 bases at V and 8 bases at J, with 16 bases between the two ends. The CDR3 is made up of 15 amino acids. The CDR3, as DNA: TGTGCCAGCTCACCCCAGTTGGGGGGAGACGAAAAACTGTTTTTT. Translation gives CASSPQLGGDEKLFF.

This clone occurred a few times. The chain joins TRBV4-1 to TRBJ2-7, with D unresolved. V was trimmed by 0 bases and J by 0 bases, leaving 9 bases between them. The germline V gene encodes CDR1 MGHRA and CDR2 YSYEKL. The CDR3 contains 15 residues. The CDR3 sequence is CASSQEIRSSYEQYF. As DNA, the CDR3 is TGCGCCAGCAGCCAAGAAATTAGAAGCTCCTACGAGCAGTACTTC.

This clone was observed a handful of times. This rearrangement joins TRBV6-6 to TRBJ1-1; 7 nucleotides align to TRBD1. The V gene end was trimmed by 5 bases and the J gene end by 2 bases; junction bases not matched to a gene: 5. Germline V gene data show CDR1 as MNHNY and CDR2 as SVGAGI (reference sequence). This CDR3 is built from 14 residues. The CDR3 spells CASSRQGANTEAFF. DNA of the CDR3: TGTGCCAGCAGTCGACAGGGTGCAAACACTGAAGCTTTCTTT.

In DNA form, the CDR3 reads TGTGCCTGCCACGGCGGAGGGACTAACTACGAGCAGTACTTC. This codes for CACHGGGTNYEQYF. The gene calls are TRBV6-6 and TRBJ2-7; 7 bases fit TRBD2. Germline CDR1 reads MNHNY; CDR2 reads SVGAGI (reference sequence). J gave up 3 bases and V 11 bases, and 13 bases lay outside the gene matches. This CDR3 comprises 14 residues.

The chain is built from TRBV15 and TRBJ1-6; D gene uncertain. CDR3 length: 14 residues. Germline V gives CDR1 LNHNV, CDR2 YYDKDF (reference sequence). V dropped 0 bases and J dropped 13 bases, with 13 bases sitting between them. CDR3 in DNA: TGTGCCACCAGCAGAGATTTCCGAGGGAACCCCCTCCACTTT. Translated: CATSRDFRGNPLHF.

The V gene is TRBV12-5, the J gene TRBJ2-7, with a tentative D call TRBD2 (5 bases). Germline V gene sequence: CDR1 LGHNT, CDR2 FRNRAP. V was shortened by 3 bases and J by 5 bases, with 11 bases between the two germline ends. This CDR3 contains 13 residues. CDR3 protein: CASGLPSADEQYF. As DNA, the CDR3 is TGTGCTAGTGGTTTACCCTCAGCGGACGAGCAGTACTTC.

The V call is TRBV13, the J call TRBJ2-7, with 7 nucleotides matching TRBD1. The CDR3 runs to 14 residues. Per germline, CDR1 PRHDT and CDR2 FYEKMQ (reference sequence). The ends lost 4 bases at V and 1 base at J; junction bases unmatched: 4. CDR3 protein: CASSYRTGSYEQYF. The CDR3 bases are TGTGCCAGCAGCTACCGGACAGGATCCTACGAGCAGTACTTC.

The sample holds a few counts of this clone. The chain employs TRBV7-2 and TRBJ2-1; 9 positions agree with TRBD2. Germline V gene lookup returns CDR1 SGHTA and CDR2 FQGNSA. The CDR3 length is 16 residues. V gave up 3 bases and J gave up 6 bases; unmatched junction bases: 9. Here the CDR3 DNA reads TGTGCCAGCAGCTTCTTAGCGGGGGCCCCGGGCAATGAGCAGTTCTTC. Translated, it gives CASSFLAGAPGNEQFF.

This clone occurred a few times. J is TRBJ1-4 and V is TRBV27, with TRBD1 identical over 9 bases. V was clipped by 3 bases and J by 8 bases; unmatched bases: 7. Per the germline V gene, CDR1 is MNHEY and CDR2 is SMNVEV (reference sequence). CDR3 length: 15 amino acids. CDR3 DNA: TGTGCCAGCAGTTTCTTGGGACAGGGCCAGGAAAAACTGTTTTTT. Residues: CASSFLGQGQEKLFF.

The CDR3 protein is CAGGGGGPALVKQPQHF. The CDR3 region has the DNA TGTGCCGGGGGGGGCGGGGGACCGGCCCTAGTGAAACAGCCCCAGCATTTT. The chain is built from TRBV21-1 and TRBJ1-5. TRBV21-1 is termed a pseudogene. The CDR3 sequence is 17 residues long.

The chain employs TRBV7-2 and TRBJ1-6; D is uncertain. This CDR3 contains 14 residues. CDR1 and CDR2 (germline): SGHTA, FQGNSA. Trimming shortened V by 5 bases and J by 9 bases, and 14 bases separated the two germline ends. In nucleotides, the CDR3 is TGTGCCAGCAGCCGACCGCGGCTGACTTCACCCCTCCACTTT. It translates to CASSRPRLTSPLHF.

The V call is TRBV6-1, the J call TRBJ2-2; tentatively, D is TRBD1 (6 bases). V dropped 4 bases and J dropped 4 bases, with 13 bases sitting between them. CDR1 and CDR2 from the germline V gene are MNHNS and SASEGT. This CDR3 spans 15 amino acids. The CDR3 is CASSVYRAGTGELFF. The CDR3, as DNA: TGTGCCAGCAGTGTCTACAGGGCGGGCACCGGGGAGCTGTTTTTT.

This clone is a singleton in its sample. This chain links TRBV7-3 with TRBJ1-3, with D unresolved. V gave up 5 bases and J gave up 4 bases, with 18 bases separating them. Germline V gives CDR1 SGHTA, CDR2 FQGTGA. CDR3 length: 16 residues. CDR3 loop: CASSPDMGSRGNTIYF. In DNA, the CDR3 is TGTGCCAGCAGCCCTGACATGGGCTCTCGAGGAAACACCATATATTTT.

This sequence joins TRBV18 and TRBJ2-2; 11 bases line up with TRBD1. CDR1 and CDR2 from the germline V gene are KGHSH and LQKENI. The CDR3 length is 16 residues. With 5 bases clipped from V and 6 bases from J, the junction kept 8 bases outside the gene matches. The CDR3: CASSTWTGGLAGELFF. The CDR3 nucleotides are TGTGCCAGCTCAACCTGGACAGGGGGCCTCGCCGGGGAGCTGTTTTTT.

This clone was seen a handful of times. The rearrangement links TRBV9 to TRBJ1-2, with 8 bases fitting TRBD1. The CDR3 runs 13 residues. With V trimmed by 5 bases and J by 4 bases, 4 bases remained unmatched. CDR1 is SGDLS, CDR2 YYNGEE, per germline. In DNA, the CDR3 is TGTGCCAGCAGAGGACAGGGCAGCTATGGCTACACCTTC. This sequence encodes CASRGQGSYGYTF. Combining the CDR3 with reference TRBV9 and TRBJ1-2 gives the whole variable domain DSGVTQTPKHLITATGQRVTLRCSPRSGDLSVYWYQQSLDQGLQFLIQYYNGEERAKGNILERFSAQQFPDLHSELNLSSLELGDSALYFCASRGQGSYGYTFGSGTRLTVV.

The chain carries TRBV28 and TRBJ1-1; the D is unclear. The V and J ends lost 1 base and 0 bases respectively, with 9 bases between them. From germline, CDR1 is MDHEN and CDR2 SYDVKM. The CDR3 spans 15 residues. The CDR3, as DNA: TGTGCCAGCAGTTTATTGGGCAGTCTGAACACTGAAGCTTTCTTT. Protein product: CASSLLGSLNTEAFF.

The chain links TRBV5-4 to TRBJ2-3; 9 nucleotides align to TRBD2. V lost 4 bases and J lost 4; bases outside the gene matches: 10. This CDR3 region has 16 residues. Germline V gives CDR1 SGHNT, CDR2 YYREEE (reference sequence). CDR3 nucleotides: TGTGCCAGCAGCCCTGAGGCGGGGGGGGCCGCAGATACGCAGTATTTT. It yields the protein CASSPEAGGAADTQYF.

CDR3 residues: CASKLNAGSTYEQYF. CDR3 DNA: TGTGCCAGCAAACTCAACGCAGGGTCTACCTACGAGCAGTACTTC. This sequence joins TRBV6-5 and TRBJ2-7, with D possibly TRBD1 on 5 matching bases. The CDR3 length is 15 residues. Germline loops: CDR1 MNHEY, CDR2 SVGAGI. The ends were cut back, 7 bases at V and 2 bases at J, with 18 bases in the middle.

The chain carries TRBV4-1 and TRBJ2-4; 7 positions match TRBD2. The CDR3 extends over 18 amino acids. Germline lookup yields CDR1 MGHRA and CDR2 YSYEKL. With V trimmed by 1 base and J by 0 bases, 9 bases remained unmatched. CDR3: CASSQGGSRGVAKNIQYF. CDR3 DNA: TGCGCCAGCAGCCAAGGGGGGAGCCGGGGGGTAGCCAAAAACATTCAGTACTTC.